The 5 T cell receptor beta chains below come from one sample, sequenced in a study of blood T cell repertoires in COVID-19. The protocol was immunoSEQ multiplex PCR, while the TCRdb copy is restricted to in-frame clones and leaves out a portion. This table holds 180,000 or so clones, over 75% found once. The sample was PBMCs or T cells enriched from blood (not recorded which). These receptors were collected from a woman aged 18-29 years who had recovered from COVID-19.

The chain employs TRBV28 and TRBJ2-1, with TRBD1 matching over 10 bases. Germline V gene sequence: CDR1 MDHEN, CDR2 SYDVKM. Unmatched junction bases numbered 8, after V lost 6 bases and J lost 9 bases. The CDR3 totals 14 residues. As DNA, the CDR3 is TGTGCCAGCAGAGACAGGGGGCGTTCGGGTGAGCAGTTCTTC. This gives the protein CASRDRGRSGEQFF.

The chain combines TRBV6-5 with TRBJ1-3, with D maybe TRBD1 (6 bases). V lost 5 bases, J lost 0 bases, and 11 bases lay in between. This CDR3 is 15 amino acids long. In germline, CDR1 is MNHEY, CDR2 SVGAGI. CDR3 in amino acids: CASSTMTGSGNTIYF. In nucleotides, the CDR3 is TGTGCCAGCAGTACAATGACAGGCTCTGGAAACACCATATATTTT.

This CDR3 is CASSPLTSSETQYF. Here the CDR3 DNA reads TGTGCCAGCTCACCCCTAACTAGCTCAGAGACCCAGTACTTC. The chain combines TRBV18 with TRBJ2-5, with D possibly being TRBD2 (6 bases). The CDR3 extends over 14 amino acids. Trimming cost V 3 bases and J 4 bases, with 12 bases left between them. Germline lookup yields CDR1 KGHSH and CDR2 LQKENI.

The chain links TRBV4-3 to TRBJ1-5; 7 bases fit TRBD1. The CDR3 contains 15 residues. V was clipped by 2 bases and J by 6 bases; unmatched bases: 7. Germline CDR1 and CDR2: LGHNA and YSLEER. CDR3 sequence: CASSQHRQGTQPQHF. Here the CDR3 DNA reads TGCGCCAGCAGCCAACATCGACAGGGCACTCAGCCCCAGCATTTT.

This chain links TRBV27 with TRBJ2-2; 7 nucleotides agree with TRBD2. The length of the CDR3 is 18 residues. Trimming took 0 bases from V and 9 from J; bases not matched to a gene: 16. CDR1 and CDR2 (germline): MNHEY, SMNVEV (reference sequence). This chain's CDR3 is CASSLSRWEGPIERELFF. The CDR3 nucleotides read TGTGCCAGCAGTTTATCTCGTTGGGAGGGTCCGATCGAAAGGGAGCTGTTTTTT.